Listed here is a single T cell receptor (beta chain). Trimming took 1 base from V and 4 from J, leaving 14 bases between them. This CDR3 spans 16 amino acids. Germline CDR1 is SGHTA and CDR2 is FQGNSA. Here immunoSEQ multiplex PCR was the method, and the copy in TCRdb shows in-frame clones only, minus some. The sample contains 99,000 or so clones, 85% to 95% of which appear only once. This record comes from a study of T cell changes during pregnancy in multiple sclerosis. The V and J genes are TRBV7-2 and TRBJ1-3; weak D call: TRBD1 (5 bases). This sample comprised peripheral blood, obtained after pregnancy. The receptor was derived from a female donor with multiple sclerosis, enrolled in a pregnancy study. DNA for the CDR3: TGTGCCAGCAGCTTAGGCCATCCAGGGTTAGGAAACACCATATATTTT. Translating it yields CASSLGHPGLGNTIYF.